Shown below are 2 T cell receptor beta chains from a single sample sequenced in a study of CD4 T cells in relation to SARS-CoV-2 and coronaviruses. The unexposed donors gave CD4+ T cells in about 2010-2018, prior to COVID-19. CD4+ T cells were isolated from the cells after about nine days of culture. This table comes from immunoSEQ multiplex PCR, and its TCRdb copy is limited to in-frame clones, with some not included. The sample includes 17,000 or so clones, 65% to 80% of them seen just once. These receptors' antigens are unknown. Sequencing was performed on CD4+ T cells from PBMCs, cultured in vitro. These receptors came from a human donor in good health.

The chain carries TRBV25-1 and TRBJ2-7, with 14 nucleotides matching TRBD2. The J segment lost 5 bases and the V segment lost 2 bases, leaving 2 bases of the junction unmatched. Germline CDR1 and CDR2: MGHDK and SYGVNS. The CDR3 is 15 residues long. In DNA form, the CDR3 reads TGTGCCAGCAGTGAAGGGACTAGCGGGAGCGACGAGCAGTACTTC. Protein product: CASSEGTSGSDEQYF.

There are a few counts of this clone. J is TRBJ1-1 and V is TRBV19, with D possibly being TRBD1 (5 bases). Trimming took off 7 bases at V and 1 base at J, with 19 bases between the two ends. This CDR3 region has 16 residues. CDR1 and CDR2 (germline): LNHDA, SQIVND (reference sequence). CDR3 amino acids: CASILTGAGPNTEAFF. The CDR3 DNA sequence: TGTGCCAGTATTCTTACTGGGGCAGGACCGAACACTGAAGCTTTCTTT. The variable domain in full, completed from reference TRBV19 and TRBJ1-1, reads DGGITQSPKYLFRKEGQNVTLSCEQNLNHDAMYWYRQDPGQGLRLIYYSQIVNDFQKGDIAEGYSVSREKKESFPLTVTSAQKNPTAFYLCASILTGAGPNTEAFFGQGTRLTVV.